The 29 T cell receptor beta chains below come from one sample, sequenced in a study of OX40 agonist ivuxolimab in advanced cancers. The data were produced by immunoSEQ multiplex PCR, yet TCRdb's version contains in-frame clones alone and is incomplete. Among over 60,000 clones listed, over 75% were seen once. The sample here was CD4+ or CD8+ T cells sorted from blood, taken in a trial of the OX40 agonist ivuxolimab. These receptors all come from an adult with an advanced solid tumor such as melanoma, head and neck, liver or kidney cancer.

The chain has TRBV5-1 and TRBJ1-5; no clear D gene. V lost 4 bases to trimming and J lost 2 bases, with 13 bases between them. The CDR3 contains 15 residues. The V gene's germline CDR1 is SGHRS and CDR2 YFSETQ. The CDR3 DNA follows: TGCGCCAGCAGCCCAGACCCCGCTGGCAATCAGCCCCAGCATTTT. This sequence encodes CASSPDPAGNQPQHF.

The chain recombines TRBV2 with TRBJ2-3; no clear D gene. V lost 0 bases and J lost 15, with 28 bases in between. The CDR3 is 17 residues long. CDR1 and CDR2 (germline): SNHLY, FYNNEI. This CDR3 is CASSEARASLSRIPLYF. The CDR3 coding sequence is TGTGCCAGCAGTGAAGCCCGGGCTAGTTTATCTCGGATTCCATTATATTTT.

V gene TRBV9 combines with J gene TRBJ2-3; 8 positions match TRBD1. There are 16 residues in the CDR3. The V and J ends lost 0 bases and 2 bases, in that order; junction bases with no gene match: 5. Germline V gene lookup returns CDR1 SGDLS and CDR2 YYNGEE. CDR3 sequence (DNA): TGTGCCAGCAGCGTAGAGGCAGGGGGCTTCACAGATACGCAGTATTTT. Its protein product is CASSVEAGGFTDTQYF.

The chain employs TRBV2 and TRBJ1-6, with D possibly matching TRBD1 (6 bases). Germline CDR1 is SNHLY and CDR2 is FYNNEI. The CDR3 length is 18 residues. V lost 3 bases to trimming and J lost 4 bases, with 19 bases between them. CDR3 coding DNA: TGTGCCAGCAGTGACCGTCAGGGGAGTTCTTGGTATAATTCACCCCTCCACTTT. As protein: CASSDRQGSSWYNSPLHF.

V is TRBV7-3 and J is TRBJ2-3; 11 positions match TRBD2. The CDR3 consists of 14 residues. Looked up from germline, CDR1 is SGHTA and CDR2 is FQGTGA. V lost 5 bases, J lost 4 bases, and 2 bases stayed unmatched. CDR3: CASSLSGGADTQYF. The CDR3 DNA reads TGTGCCAGCAGCCTTAGCGGGGGGGCAGATACGCAGTATTTT.

The V call is TRBV15, the J call TRBJ2-5; possibly TRBD1 for D (6 bases). The V gene lost 0 bases and the J gene lost 2 bases, with 7 bases spanning the gap. From germline, CDR1 is LNHNV and CDR2 YYDKDF (reference sequence). This CDR3 region has 14 residues. The CDR3 region is CATSRETGQETQYF. The DNA of the CDR3 is TGTGCCACCAGCAGAGAGACAGGTCAAGAGACCCAGTACTTC.

The rearrangement links TRBV2 to TRBJ2-7, with 10 bases identical to TRBD2. The CDR3 length is 14 residues. Germline loops: CDR1 SNHLY, CDR2 FYNNEI. The junction had 13 bases not matched to a gene; V was cut back by 11 bases and J by 6 bases. For the CDR3, the DNA is TGTGCCTCACAGGGGACTAGCGCGACGACCGAGCAGTACTTC. This sequence encodes CASQGTSATTEQYF. Full variable domain (remainder filled in from reference TRBV2 and TRBJ2-7): EPEVTQTPSHQVTQMGQEVILRCVPISNHLYFYWYRQILGQKVEFLVSFYNNEISEKSEIFDDQFSVERPDGSNFTLKIRSTKLEDSAMYFCASQGTSATTEQYFGPGTRLTVT.

The chain has TRBV6-7 and TRBJ1-6; 8 positions match TRBD1. TRBV6-7 is identified as an open reading frame with a role that is uncertain. This CDR3 comprises 17 residues. Losses at the gene ends were 0 bases for V and 6 bases for J; bases not matched to a gene: 7. In nucleotides, the CDR3 is TGTGCCAGCAGTTACTCGAGGCCGGACAGGGTTAATTCACCCCTCCACTTT. Protein: CASSYSRPDRVNSPLHF.

The J gene is TRBJ2-7, the V gene TRBV18; TRBD1 matches at 7 bases. Germline values: CDR1 KGHSH, CDR2 LQKENI. The CDR3 loop spans 14 amino acids. The trim removed 8 bases at V and 0 bases at J, leaving 7 bases unmatched. CDR3 sequence reads: CASTPDRSSYEQYF. In DNA form, the CDR3 reads TGTGCCAGCACGCCGGACAGGAGCTCCTACGAGCAGTACTTC.

The sample holds a few counts of this clone. The chain joins TRBV10-3 to TRBJ1-1; D uncertain. CDR1 and CDR2 from the germline V gene are ENHRY and SYGVKD. This CDR3 region has 13 residues. V was pared by 7 bases and J by 5 bases, with 14 bases between. The CDR3 DNA follows: TGTGCCATCACCAAGCAAGGAATTACTGAAGCTTTCTTT. It codes for CAITKQGITEAFF.

This clone was detected only once. The chain is built from TRBV19 and TRBJ2-1, with 11 nucleotides matching TRBD2. The CDR3 totals 18 residues. Germline V lookup: CDR1 LNHDA, CDR2 SQIVND (reference sequence). Trimming cost V 6 bases and J 0 bases; bases outside gene matches: 10. For the CDR3, the DNA is TGTGCCAGTAGGGATGGGGGACTAGCGGAGAGCTCCTACAATGAGCAGTTCTTC. Translated, it gives CASRDGGLAESSYNEQFF.

The chain is built from TRBV7-2 and TRBJ1-2; 9 bases are shared with TRBD1. The CDR3 extends over 16 amino acids. Germline assignment: CDR1 SGHTA and CDR2 FQGNSA. V gave up 1 base and J gave up 2 bases; unmatched junction bases: 5. The CDR3 nucleotides read TGTGCCAGCAGCTTAGAAGGGACAGGGATCAACTATGGCTACACCTTC. This encodes CASSLEGTGINYGYTF.

V usage is TRBV5-1 and J usage is TRBJ2-1; 10 positions agree with TRBD2. The CDR3 runs 14 residues. The germline gives CDR1 SGHRS, CDR2 YFSETQ. The V segment lost 2 bases and the J segment 8 bases; nucleotides outside the gene matches: 4. The CDR3 nucleotides are TGCGCCAGCAGCTTAAGCGGGGGGGCTTATGAGCAGTTCTTC. Its translation: CASSLSGGAYEQFF.

V is TRBV4-1 and J is TRBJ2-2; 9 bases match TRBD1. CDR3 length: 16 residues. Germline V CDR1 and CDR2: MGHRA, YSYEKL. V dropped 1 base and J dropped 5; count of bases not matched to a gene: 5. The CDR3 DNA is TGCGCCAGCAGCCAAGGGGGGACAGGGATGACCGGGGAGCTGTTTTTT. Translated: CASSQGGTGMTGELFF.

The chain employs TRBV2 and TRBJ2-7; no firm D call. The germline V gene has CDR1 SNHLY and CDR2 FYNNEI. Trimming removed 4 bases at V and 3 bases at J, with 13 bases between. The CDR3 sequence is 14 residues long. The CDR3 sequence is CASSADGYYYEQYF. The CDR3 DNA reads as TGTGCCAGCAGTGCGGATGGTTATTACTACGAGCAGTACTTC.

This chain joins TRBV5-1 and TRBJ1-2, with D possibly matching TRBD1 (5 bases). V was trimmed by 4 bases and J by 4 bases, leaving 8 bases between them. Germline lookup yields CDR1 SGHRS and CDR2 YFSETQ. The CDR3 totals 12 residues. CDR3 residues: CASSGAGYGYTF. The CDR3 nucleotides read TGCGCCAGCAGCGGGGCAGGCTATGGCTACACCTTC.

As to this clone: Other DNA sequences of this sample code for an identical CDR3. The chain couples TRBV5-1 to TRBJ1-1; maybe TRBD1 (6 bases). Trimming shortened V by 1 base and J by 0 bases, and 7 bases separated the two germline ends. This CDR3 contains 14 residues. Germline CDR1 SGHRS, CDR2 YFSETQ. CDR3 DNA: TGCGCCAGCAGCTTGCAGGGGATGAACACTGAAGCTTTCTTT. Translating it yields CASSLQGMNTEAFF. The complete variable domain, with remaining parts taken from reference TRBV5-1 and TRBJ1-1, reads KAGVTQTPRYLIKTRGQQVTLSCSPISGHRSVSWYQQTPGQGLQFLFEYFSETQRNKGNFPGRFSGRQFSNSRSEMNVSTLELGDSALYLCASSLQGMNTEAFFGQGTRLTVV.

The CDR3: CASSRGGLAGGGETQYF. CDR3 DNA: TGTGCCAGCAGCCGCGGGGGACTAGCGGGGGGCGGAGAGACCCAGTACTTC. This chain links TRBV5-6 with TRBJ2-5; 15 bases agree with TRBD2. The ends lost 4 bases at V and 4 bases at J; junction bases unmatched: 8. The germline V gene encodes CDR1 SGHDT and CDR2 YYEEEE. This CDR3 is 17 amino acids long.

V is TRBV5-4 and J is TRBJ2-2; no clear D. V lost 4 bases and J 2 bases, leaving 0 bases between the germline ends. The V gene's germline CDR1 is SGHNT and CDR2 YYREEE (reference sequence). This CDR3 comprises 11 residues. The CDR3 DNA reads TGTGCCAGCAGCAACACCGGGGAGCTGTTTTTT. Its translation: CASSNTGELFF.

The chain combines TRBV7-9 with TRBJ2-4; D might be TRBD1 (8 bases). Looked up from germline, CDR1 is SEHNR and CDR2 is FQNEAQ (reference sequence). With 5 bases removed from V and 1 base from J, the gap between germline ends came to 21 bases. CDR3 length equals 18 residues. CDR3 nucleotides: TGTGCCAGCAGCCCCCGGGCGACACAGGGGGGGGCCAAAAACATTCAGTACTTC. Translated: CASSPRATQGGAKNIQYF.

Concerning this clone itself: The junction departs from the called germline gene at one end, perhaps through a read error. This chain joins TRBV18 and TRBJ1-1; D is possibly TRBD1 (5 bases). CDR3 length: 13 residues. From germline, CDR1 is KGHSH and CDR2 LQKENI. DNA of the CDR3: TGTGCCGGCTCACCAGCCGCAGGGACTGAAGCTTTCTTT. The encoded protein is CAGSPAAGTEAFF.

The chain recombines TRBV21-1 with TRBJ2-1; TRBD2, the table's D call, lacks a check against the DNA. TRBV21-1 represents a pseudogene. This CDR3 region has 16 residues. The CDR3 bases are TGTGCCAGCAGCGAGACTAGCGGGAGCTCCTACAATGAGCAGTTCTTC. Amino acid sequence: CASSETSGSSYNEQFF.

This rearrangement joins TRBV7-9 to TRBJ2-3; D may be TRBD1 (5 bases). The CDR3 contains 15 residues. The V gene lost 6 bases and the J gene lost 0 bases, with 13 bases spanning the gap. In germline, CDR1 is SEHNR, CDR2 FQNEAQ (reference sequence). As DNA, the CDR3 is TGTGCCAGCAGGAGACAGACGACTAGCACAGATACGCAGTATTTT. Translated: CASRRQTTSTDTQYF.

The chain uses TRBV11-2 and TRBJ2-1; TRBD2 matches 10 bases. This CDR3 is 16 amino acids long. Germline V gives CDR1 SGHAT, CDR2 FQNNGV. V lost 2 bases, J lost 10 bases, and 11 bases stayed unmatched. CDR3 amino acids: CASSLSGLAGVEEQFF. In nucleotides, the CDR3 is TGTGCCAGCAGCTTAAGTGGGCTAGCGGGAGTGGAGGAGCAGTTCTTC. Filled out from reference TRBV11-2 and TRBJ2-1, the complete variable domain reads EAGVAQSPRYKIIEKRQSVAFWCNPISGHATLYWYQQILGQGPKLLIQFQNNGVVDDSQLPKDRFSAERLKGVDSTLKIQPAKLEDSAVYLCASSLSGLAGVEEQFFGPGTRLTVL.

The chain links TRBV5-1 to TRBJ2-1; D is unresolved. Germline V lookup: CDR1 SGHRS, CDR2 YFSETQ. The CDR3 is made up of 12 amino acids. The V end was cut by 4 bases, the J end by 8 bases, with 10 bases between. This chain's CDR3 is CASSPYLDEQFF. CDR3 coding DNA: TGCGCCAGCAGCCCGTACCTAGATGAGCAGTTCTTC.

The chain employs TRBV7-9 and TRBJ1-1; D unresolved. The V and J ends lost 10 bases and 4 bases respectively, with 16 bases between them. CDR3 length equals 13 residues. CDR1 SEHNR and CDR2 FQNEAQ come from the germline V gene (reference sequence). CDR3 sequence (DNA): TGTGCCAACGAGGGCCCCGCGGGCACTGAAGCTTTCTTT. It specifies CANEGPAGTEAFF.

The CDR3 coding sequence is TGTGCCAGCCCCTCTAGGGGCTACACCTTC. It yields the protein CASPSRGYTF. The chain recombines TRBV27 with TRBJ1-2; D gene unclear. V was clipped by 8 bases and J by 8 bases, with 9 bases between them. The CDR3 contains 10 residues. Germline CDR1 and CDR2: MNHEY and SMNVEV (reference sequence).

Only a few counts were recorded for this clone. The genes are TRBV19 and TRBJ1-2; D is possibly TRBD1 (5 bases). The CDR3 has 12 residues. CDR1 and CDR2 (germline): LNHDA, SQIVND (reference sequence). Trimming took 6 bases from V and 6 from J, leaving 11 bases between them. Written as DNA, the CDR3 is TGTGCCAGTAGCAAATCCAGGGATGGCTACACCTTC. It yields the protein CASSKSRDGYTF.

This clone was recorded once. CDR3 in amino acids: CASRVADIQYF. In DNA form, the CDR3 reads TGTGCCAGCAGAGTGGCGGACATTCAGTACTTC. J is TRBJ2-4 and V is TRBV7-3, with D hard to call. This CDR3 has 11 residues. The germline V gene encodes CDR1 SGHTA and CDR2 FQGTGA. Trimming removed 6 bases at V and 8 bases at J, with 8 bases between.